The sequence of this T cell receptor (beta chain) was determined in a study of blood T cell repertoires in COVID-19. As for the study in general: PBMCs, B-cell-depleted T cells, or T cells were the source of the cDNA or gDNA that made up the material.

Authors' analysis steps: Amplification with reference gene primers provided the estimates of nucleated cell counts. This table comes from immunoSEQ multiplex PCR, and its TCRdb copy is limited to in-frame clones, with some not included. The V and J calls and clone size come from that table; D and trimming were worked out from the DNA. The table lists about 160,000 clones, roughly 90% of them singletons. The CDR3 consists of 19 residues. V lost 5 bases, J lost 0 bases, and 11 bases stayed unmatched. The V gene's germline CDR1 is MNHEY and CDR2 SMNVEV (reference sequence). Those enrolled in Seattle joined during active infection and were followed longitudinally afterward.

The sample taken for sequencing was peripheral blood. The chain employs TRBV27 and TRBJ2-1; TRBD2 aligns across 12 bases. The clonotype comes from a man aged 25 to 40 with COVID-19, enrolled during active disease. The chain's CDR3 is CASSGRLAGALSSYNEQFF. Written as DNA, the CDR3 is TGTGCCAGCAGTGGGAGACTAGCGGGGGCATTGAGCTCCTACAATGAGCAGTTCTTC.